A selection of T cell receptor beta chains follows, all from one sample in a study of blood T cell repertoires in COVID-19. Assay: immunoSEQ multiplex PCR; the TCRdb copy retains only in-frame clones and omits some. The sample contains about 190,000 clones, 84% of which appear only once. The sequencing input was peripheral blood. These receptors were collected from a man in his thirties or forties with active or convalescent COVID-19. Both conserved end residues are part of each CDR3. Each record gives: clone size, V gene, J gene, CDR3 length, D gene, CDR3 protein, CDR3 DNA. The D gene is left open where the match is weak. Clone size is shown for a subset of rows, as once, few, many or a class of expanded clone.

>NA|TRBV14|TRBJ1-6|14|NA
CASSRGPQNSPLHF
TGTGCCAGCAGCCGTGGCCCACAGAATTCACCCCTCCACTTT
>NA|TRBV7-2|TRBJ2-2|14|NA
CASTMGGGSGELFF
TGTGCCAGCACCATGGGTGGGGGGTCAGGGGAGCTGTTTTTT
>NA|TRBV6-6|TRBJ2-5|16|NA
CASSYSTVDFTETQYF
TGTGCCAGCAGTTACTCGACGGTGGACTTTACGGAGACCCAGTACTTC
>NA|TRBV5-4|TRBJ2-3|12|NA
CASSLGETSQYF
TGTGCCAGCAGCTTGGGAGAGACTTCGCAGTATTTT
>NA|TRBV6-2/TRBV6-3|TRBJ2-1|19|TRBD2
CASSYETSGTATIYNEQFF
TGTGCCAGCAGTTACGAGACTAGCGGGACCGCTACCATTTACAATGAGCAGTTCTTC
>NA|TRBV27|TRBJ1-6|17|TRBD1
CASSLSKQGPPNSPLHF
TGTGCCAGCAGTTTATCGAAACAGGGGCCCCCTAATTCACCCCTCCACTTT
>NA|TRBV7-8|TRBJ1-5|16|TRBD1
CASSSREQGAHQPQHF
TGTGCCAGCAGCTCCCGTGAACAGGGGGCGCATCAGCCCCAGCATTTT
>NA|TRBV19|TRBJ1-5|16|TRBD1
CASLDRGRELNQPQHF
TGTGCCAGCCTCGACAGGGGGCGAGAATTAAATCAGCCCCAGCATTTT
>NA|TRBV6-4|TRBJ1-2|12|TRBD1
CLLGARGHGYTF
TGTCTACTGGGGGCCAGGGGGCATGGCTACACCTTC
>NA|TRBV7-9|TRBJ2-5|12|NA
CASSSEGETQYF
TGTGCCAGCAGTTCAGAGGGAGAGACCCAGTACTTC
>once|TRBV30|TRBJ1-6|14|NA
CAWSAPGVGSPLHF
TGTGCCTGGAGCGCCCCGGGGGTTGGATCACCCCTCCACTTT
>NA|TRBV6-1|TRBJ2-7|15|TRBD1
CASSEAGTGAYEQYF
TGTGCCAGCAGTGAGGCCGGGACAGGGGCCTACGAGCAGTACTTC
>NA|TRBV5-1|TRBJ1-4|13|NA
CASSYSTNEKLFF
TGCGCCAGCAGCTACTCAACTAATGAAAAACTGTTTTTT
>NA|TRBV19|TRBJ1-5|13|NA
CASSREGNQPQHF
TGTGCCAGTTCCAGGGAGGGCAATCAGCCCCAGCATTTT
>NA|TRBV11-3|TRBJ1-1|17|NA
CASSLSAWGQRDTEAFF
TGTGCCAGCAGCTTATCAGCCTGGGGGCAACGGGACACTGAAGCTTTCTTT
>NA|TRBV4-1|TRBJ2-3|17|TRBD1
CASSQVRTGSGTDTQYF
TGCGCCAGCAGCCAAGTAAGGACAGGGTCAGGCACAGATACGCAGTATTTT
>NA|TRBV6-2/TRBV6-3|TRBJ1-5|14|NA
CASSSGASNQPQHF
TGTGCCAGCAGTTCAGGGGCGAGCAATCAGCCCCAGCATTTT
>NA|TRBV27|TRBJ1-4|14|NA
CASSFSRGVEKLFF
TGTGCCAGCAGTTTTAGCAGGGGAGTAGAAAAACTGTTTTTT
>NA|TRBV5-6|TRBJ1-2|12|NA
CASSLRENGYTF
TGTGCCAGCAGCTTGAGGGAGAATGGCTACACCTTC
>few|TRBV5-1|TRBJ1-1|14|NA
CASSLGGGLTEAFF
TGCGCCAGCAGCCTTGGGGGAGGGCTCACTGAAGCTTTCTTT
>NA|TRBV5-3|TRBJ2-7|15|NA
CARSLARRGSYEQYF
TGTGCCAGAAGCTTGGCCCGACGGGGTTCCTACGAGCAGTACTTC
>NA|TRBV18|TRBJ1-5|12|TRBD1
CASSMDRGTQHF
TGTGCCAGCTCAATGGACAGGGGGACCCAGCATTTT
>NA|TRBV27|TRBJ2-7|17|TRBD2
CASSPGTSGRSLYEQYF
TGTGCCAGCAGTCCTGGGACTAGCGGGAGATCTTTGTACGAGCAGTACTTC
>NA|TRBV7-2|TRBJ2-5|12|NA
CASGQPRETQYF
TGTGCCAGCGGGCAGCCAAGGGAGACCCAGTACTTC
>few|TRBV9|TRBJ1-3|14|NA
CASSVGDTGNTIYF
TGTGCCAGCAGCGTAGGTGACACTGGAAACACCATATATTTT
>NA|TRBV10-3|TRBJ2-2|17|TRBD1
CAIHSAQGQAVGGELFF
TGTGCCATCCACAGCGCTCAAGGACAGGCCGTCGGCGGGGAGCTGTTTTTT
>NA|TRBV4-2|TRBJ1-4|15|NA
CASSNKEGVVEKLFF
TGTGCCAGCAGCAACAAAGAGGGGGTTGTAGAAAAACTGTTTTTT
>once|TRBV7-9|TRBJ2-5|17|TRBD1
CASSPGDRGWAGETQYF
TGTGCCAGCAGCCCGGGGGACAGGGGTTGGGCAGGGGAGACCCAGTACTTC
>NA|TRBV21-1|TRBJ2-1|17|NA
CASSKGRLAGPYNEQFF
TGTGCCAGCAGCAAAGGTAGGCTAGCGGGACCCTACAATGAGCAGTTCTTC
>NA|TRBV6-4|TRBJ2-3|15|TRBD2
CASSLLAGGTDTQYF
TGTGCCAGCAGCCTACTAGCGGGAGGCACAGATACGCAGTATTTT
>few|TRBV18|TRBJ1-2|15|TRBD1
CASSPSPGQNYGYTF
TGTGCCAGCTCACCGTCCCCGGGACAGAACTATGGCTACACCTTC
>NA|TRBV6-5|TRBJ1-1|13|NA
CASSYGAYTEAFF
TGTGCCAGCAGTTATGGAGCTTACACTGAAGCTTTCTTT
>NA|TRBV5-1|TRBJ1-5|15|NA
CASSLDPGSTQPQHF
TGCGCCAGCAGCTTGGATCCAGGGTCCACTCAGCCCCAGCATTTT
>once|TRBV7-9|TRBJ2-5|15|TRBD2
CASSLAGGTQETQYF
TGTGCCAGCAGCTTAGCGGGGGGGACCCAAGAGACCCAGTACTTC
>NA|TRBV4-3|TRBJ2-1|20|NA
CASSQGEADRAPSLRHEQFF
TGCGCCAGCAGCCAAGGGGAGGCCGACAGGGCCCCCTCCCTCCGACATGAGCAGTTCTTC
>NA|TRBV19|TRBJ1-6|15|TRBD1
CASSASWTGGSPLHF
TGTGCCAGTAGTGCGTCATGGACAGGGGGTTCACCCCTCCACTTT
>NA|TRBV7-2|TRBJ1-2|14|TRBD1
CASSPQGGDYGYTF
TGTGCCAGCAGCCCACAGGGGGGGGACTATGGCTACACCTTC
>NA|TRBV29-1|TRBJ2-1|13|NA
CSVGPTLGAEQFF
TGCAGCGTTGGCCCCACGCTGGGGGCTGAGCAGTTCTTC
>NA|TRBV4-1|TRBJ2-5|16|TRBD2
CASSQGLAGGLETQYF
TGCGCCAGCAGCCAAGGACTAGCGGGAGGGCTAGAGACCCAGTACTTC
>NA|TRBV24-1|TRBJ1-1|12|TRBD1
CASRDRGTEAFF
TGTGCCTCACGGGACAGGGGCACTGAAGCTTTCTTT
>once|TRBV6-6|TRBJ2-5|19|TRBD1
CASSPHSGTGLMSWETQYF
TGTGCCAGCAGTCCCCACTCCGGGACAGGGTTGATGTCGTGGGAGACCCAGTACTTC
>NA|TRBV5-5|TRBJ2-7|19|TRBD2
CASSLVPAGGISSSYEQYF
TGTGCCAGCAGCTTAGTACCGGCGGGAGGTATATCTAGCTCCTACGAGCAGTACTTC
>NA|TRBV30|TRBJ1-5|12|NA
CAWAGSNQPQHF
TGTGCCTGGGCAGGTAGCAATCAGCCCCAGCATTTT
>NA|TRBV5-1|TRBJ1-2|13|TRBD1
CASSLAGGGGYTF
TGCGCCAGCAGCTTGGCAGGGGGTGGTGGCTACACCTTC
>NA|TRBV19|TRBJ1-1|15|NA
CASTPSRGLNTEAFF
TGTGCCAGTACTCCTTCCAGGGGTCTGAACACTGAAGCTTTCTTT
>few|TRBV18|TRBJ1-4|17|TRBD1
CASSPLQGAATNEKLFF
TGTGCCAGCTCACCACTCCAGGGGGCTGCAACTAATGAAAAACTGTTTTTT
>NA|TRBV3-1/TRBV3-2|TRBJ2-5|19|TRBD2
CASSQGRLELGGNQKTQYF
TGTGCCAGCAGCCAGGGTCGGCTCGAGCTGGGGGGGAACCAGAAGACCCAGTACTTC
>NA|TRBV6-2/TRBV6-3|TRBJ2-1|12|NA
CASSYHGYEQFF
TGTGCCAGCAGTTACCACGGGTACGAGCAGTTCTTC
>NA|TRBV29-1|TRBJ1-2|15|TRBD1
CSVQRQGSANYGYTF
TGCAGCGTCCAAAGACAGGGATCTGCTAACTATGGCTACACCTTC
>NA|TRBV24-1|TRBJ1-5|17|NA
CATSDWPRDTGDQPQHF
TGTGCCACCAGTGATTGGCCCCGGGACACGGGCGATCAGCCCCAGCATTTT
>NA|TRBV7-9|TRBJ2-3|14|TRBD2
CASTAGEVTDTQYF
TGTGCCAGTACAGCGGGAGAGGTCACAGATACGCAGTATTTT
>NA|TRBV10-2|TRBJ1-1|14|NA
CASSLQMMNTEAFF
TGCGCCAGCAGTCTTCAGATGATGAACACTGAAGCTTTCTTT
>once|TRBV19|TRBJ2-1|15|TRBD2
CASSQREGLATEQFF
TGTGCCAGTAGCCAACGGGAGGGCCTAGCCACTGAGCAGTTCTTC
>NA|TRBV7-8|TRBJ1-2|16|NA
CASSLARGTLWDGYTF
TGTGCCAGCAGCTTAGCTCGCGGGACGCTTTGGGATGGCTACACCTTC
>NA|TRBV7-2|TRBJ2-1|16|TRBD1
CASTLTAGGFQGEQFF
TGTGCCAGCACGCTTACGGCAGGGGGATTTCAAGGTGAGCAGTTCTTC
>NA|TRBV5-1|TRBJ1-4|15|NA
CASSAEQGFNEKLFF
TGCGCCAGCAGTGCTGAACAGGGATTCAATGAAAAACTGTTTTTT